This T cell receptor (beta chain) is from a study of blood T cell repertoires in COVID-19. Study overall: COVID-19 samples, acute and convalescent, were from the United States, Italy and Spain. PBMCs, B-cell-depleted T cells, or T cells provided the cDNA or gDNA that made up the material.

As handled by the study authors: Counts of nucleated cells, estimated from reference gene primer amplification, were obtained. Profiling relied on immunoSEQ multiplex PCR, and the TCRdb table lists in-frame clones only, not all of them. Clonal size and the V and J genes are those of that table, whereas D and trimming came from the DNA. The repertoire includes more than 200,000 clones, about nine tenths of them detected once, and roughly 12% sits in the top ten. Followed longitudinally, the Seattle patients had been enrolled during active infection. The V gene end was trimmed by 4 bases and the J gene end by 4 bases; junction bases not matched to a gene: 8. The CDR3 covers 16 residues. Germline V gives CDR1 LGHDT, CDR2 YNNKEL (reference sequence).

This clonotype originated in a man between 45 and 60 years old with COVID-19, enrolled during active disease. The chain joins TRBV3-1 (or the pseudogene TRBV3-2) to TRBJ1-1; 11 positions agree with TRBD1. Sequenced input: peripheral blood. The CDR3 DNA sequence: TGTGCCAGCAGCCTGAGTGGGGGGACAGGGGGCACTGAAGCTTTCTTT. This codes for CASSLSGGTGGTEAFF.